Below, 24 T cell receptor beta chains from the same sample are listed, as sequenced in a study of control samples from healthy donors and cancer patients (dated by TCRdb to about 2020). Preparation of the library involved the immunoSEQ multiplex PCR assay. In TCRdb, the immuneACCESS table is reduced to in-frame sequences with V and J assigned. These tables do not hold every clone; where another copy was compared, an unresolved V gene accounts for under half, and the others remain unexplained. The sample table lists 100,000 or so clones, 80% to 95% of them with a count of one. The biggest ten clones account for nearly 0.95% of the sample. The sample comprised blood. The receptors derive from a woman aged 30 to 39 in good health.

The chain recombines TRBV19 with TRBJ2-7, with TRBD2 matching over 8 bases. With V trimmed by 4 bases and J by 6 bases, 11 bases remained unmatched. The CDR3 sequence is 15 residues long. CDR1 and CDR2 from the germline V gene are LNHDA and SQIVND (reference sequence). CDR3 DNA: TGTGCCAGTAGTAATGGAGCGGGAGTGCCCGGCGAGCAGTACTTC. This sequence encodes CASSNGAGVPGEQYF.

The CDR3 DNA reads as TGCGCCAGCAGCCAAGATGTACAGGGGTACACTGAAGCTTTCTTT. Translating gives CASSQDVQGYTEAFF. The chain couples TRBV4-1 to TRBJ1-1; 7 bases fit TRBD1. Trimming took 0 bases from V and 3 from J; bases not matched to a gene: 4. This CDR3 is 15 amino acids long. Germline-derived CDR1 and CDR2 are MGHRA and YSYEKL.

The chain carries TRBV9 and TRBJ1-2; tentatively, D is TRBD1 (5 bases). Looked up from germline, CDR1 is SGDLS and CDR2 is YYNGEE. The CDR3 covers 15 residues. The V gene lost 0 bases and the J gene lost 8 bases, with 17 bases spanning the gap. This CDR3 is CASSVDGRDLEGYTF. CDR3 in DNA: TGTGCCAGCAGCGTAGATGGGAGGGACCTTGAGGGCTACACCTTC.

This rearrangement joins TRBV27 to TRBJ1-6; D might be TRBD1 (5 bases). V was clipped by 6 bases and J by 4 bases, with 16 bases between them. Germline V CDR1 and CDR2: MNHEY, SMNVEV (reference sequence). The CDR3 runs to 16 residues. CDR3 coding DNA: TGTGCCAGCAGGACCCGGTGGGACCGTTATAATTCACCCCTCCACTTT. It is translated as CASRTRWDRYNSPLHF.

This clone was seen only a few times. Other nucleotide sequences in the sample specify the same CDR3. This rearrangement joins TRBV5-6 to TRBJ2-1; 11 bases align to TRBD2. V shed 0 bases and J 7 bases; nucleotides not matched to a gene: 3. The CDR3 loop spans 15 amino acids. Germline CDR1 is SGHDT and CDR2 is YYEEEE. CDR3 sequence: CASSLGLAGGNEQFF. The CDR3 region has the DNA TGTGCCAGCAGCTTGGGCCTAGCGGGAGGTAATGAGCAGTTCTTC. The full variable domain, its missing parts supplied by reference TRBV5-6 and TRBJ2-1, is DAGVTQSPTHLIKTRGQQVTLRCSPKSGHDTVSWYQQALGQGPQFIFQYYEEEERQRGNFPDRFSGHQFPNYSSELNVNALLLGDSALYLCASSLGLAGGNEQFFGPGTRLTVL.

The CDR3 coding sequence is TGTGCCAGCAGCTCCGGGACACAAGTCGGTAGCAATCAGCCCCAGCATTTT. It translates to CASSSGTQVGSNQPQHF. The V gene is TRBV28, the J gene TRBJ1-5, with D possibly matching TRBD1 (6 bases). The CDR3 has 17 residues. V lost 6 bases, J lost 0 bases, and 18 bases lay in between. Germline V gives CDR1 MDHEN, CDR2 SYDVKM.

This chain joins TRBV5-4 and TRBJ2-5; the D is unclear. CDR1 is SGHNT, CDR2 YYREEE, per germline (reference sequence). Trimming took off 0 bases at V and 5 bases at J, with 14 bases between the two ends. This CDR3 region has 15 residues. CDR3 protein: CASSLGRNPGETQYF. The CDR3 nucleotides read TGTGCCAGCAGCTTGGGGCGGAACCCTGGGGAGACCCAGTACTTC.

V is TRBV7-2 and J is TRBJ2-3; D not resolved. CDR1 is SGHTA and CDR2 is FQGNSA in the germline V gene. Trimming took 6 bases from V and 0 from J, leaving 7 bases between them. The length of the CDR3 is 13 residues. CDR3 region: CASRADSTDTQYF. Here the CDR3 DNA reads TGTGCCAGCAGAGCAGATAGCACAGATACGCAGTATTTT.

This chain connects TRBV29-1 to TRBJ1-4; D unresolved. The V gene lost 0 bases and the J gene lost 3 bases, with 14 bases spanning the gap. The CDR3 contains 16 residues. Looked up from germline, CDR1 is SQVTM and CDR2 is ANQGSEA. This chain's CDR3 is CSVEDRSNPANEKLFF. The CDR3 DNA follows: TGCAGCGTTGAAGATAGGTCGAATCCGGCTAATGAAAAACTGTTTTTT.

The rearrangement links TRBV6-2 or TRBV6-3 to TRBJ1-5, with D perhaps TRBD1 (6 bases). CDR3 size: 15 residues. The V end was cut by 6 bases, the J end by 6 bases, with 18 bases between. From germline, CDR1 is MNHEY and CDR2 SVGEGT. CDR3 nucleotide sequence: TGTGCCAGCAGCCTGGGGGCGCGATTTACTCAGCCCCAGCATTTT. Its protein product is CASSLGARFTQPQHF.

The chain links TRBV30 to TRBJ2-7; 10 positions agree with TRBD2. CDR3 length: 14 residues. The J segment lost 7 bases and the V segment lost 2 bases, leaving 8 bases of the junction unmatched. Per the germline V gene, CDR1 is GTSNPN and CDR2 is SVGIG (reference sequence). This CDR3 reads CAWSYSGRSREQYF. CDR3 DNA: TGTGCCTGGAGTTATAGCGGGAGGTCGCGGGAGCAGTACTTC. Together with reference TRBV30 and TRBJ2-7, the CDR3 gives the full variable domain: SQTIHQWPATLVQPVGSPLSLECTVEGTSNPNLYWYRQAAGRGLQLLFYSVGIGQISSEVPQNLSASRPQDRQFILSSKKLLLSDSGFYLCAWSYSGRSREQYFGPGTRLTVT.

The chain carries TRBV5-4 and TRBJ1-3, with 9 bases fitting TRBD1. The CDR3 has 15 amino acids. Per germline, CDR1 SGHNT and CDR2 YYREEE (reference sequence). J was trimmed by 4 bases and V by 4 bases; bases with no gene match: 6. The CDR3 DNA reads as TGTGCCAGCAGCCCCAGACAGGGGGAAGGAAACACCATATATTTT. This encodes CASSPRQGEGNTIYF.

V gene TRBV5-4 combines with J gene TRBJ1-1; D is unresolved. The CDR3 length is 11 residues. Trimming pared 2 bases from V and 11 bases from J, leaving 10 bases between. The V gene's germline CDR1 is SGHNT and CDR2 YYREEE (reference sequence). The CDR3 region is CASSFMRPAFF. Here the CDR3 DNA reads TGTGCCAGCAGCTTTATGAGGCCGGCTTTCTTT.

A note on this clone: Germline is not matched at one junction end, which may reflect a read error. The sample carries other DNA sequences with the same CDR3. V usage is TRBV29-1 and J usage is TRBJ1-5; 9 bases align to TRBD1. This CDR3 has 13 residues. Germline V gene sequence: CDR1 SQVTM, CDR2 ANQGSEA. CDR3 bases: TGTAGCGTGGGGACAGGGACGAATCAGCCCCAGCATTTT. The encoded protein is CSVGTGTNQPQHF.

V usage is TRBV7-8 and J usage is TRBJ2-3; D is unresolved. Germline CDR1 SGHVS, CDR2 FQNEAQ. Deletions cut 1 base from V and 4 bases from J, with 9 bases between. The CDR3 is made up of 14 amino acids. The CDR3 DNA follows: TGTGCCAGCAGCTTAGATTCGGTTGCAGATACGCAGTATTTT. It translates to CASSLDSVADTQYF.

The chain combines TRBV5-4 with TRBJ2-1; maybe TRBD2 (5 bases). CDR1 SGHNT and CDR2 YYREEE come from the germline V gene (reference sequence). The CDR3 covers 15 residues. Trimming stripped 4 bases from V and 6 bases from J, with 17 bases between. CDR3: CASSLALSSGNEQFF. The CDR3, as DNA: TGTGCCAGCAGCCTAGCCCTATCCTCGGGCAATGAGCAGTTCTTC.

This clone was recorded only once. V usage is TRBV6-5 and J usage is TRBJ2-1; D assignment may be TRBD1 or TRBD2 (5 bases each). Germline loops: CDR1 MNHEY, CDR2 SVGAGI. V shed 5 bases and J shed 12 bases, with 14 bases lying between them. The CDR3 loop spans 12 amino acids. As DNA, the CDR3 is TGTGCCAGCAGTCAGGGACCTTCTGGGCAGTTCTTC. Translating gives CASSQGPSGQFF.

CDR3 residues: CASSSHIPEKETQYF. CDR3 bases: TGTGCCAGCAGCTCCCACATCCCGGAGAAAGAGACCCAGTACTTC. This rearrangement joins TRBV6-6 to TRBJ2-5; no clear D. Between the trimmed V and J ends, which lost 6 bases and 3 bases, there was a span of 17 bases. The CDR3 runs to 15 residues. Germline V lookup: CDR1 MNHNY, CDR2 SVGAGI (reference sequence).

The CDR3 region has the DNA TGCGCCAGCAGCTTGGATCTGATCTACGAGCAGTACTTC. Translating gives CASSLDLIYEQYF. The chain uses TRBV5-1 and TRBJ2-7; D remains unclear. V was cut by 0 bases and J by 3 bases, with 7 bases left in between. The CDR3 is made up of 13 amino acids. CDR1 and CDR2 from the germline V gene are SGHRS and YFSETQ.

CDR3 protein: CASSKTETGTLFF. In DNA, the CDR3 is TGTGCCAGTAGCAAAACTGAGACAGGGACACTGTTTTTT. This chain connects TRBV19 to TRBJ1-4; the match to TRBD1 covers 7 bases. Germline CDR1 reads LNHDA; CDR2 reads SQIVND (reference sequence). V gave up 6 bases and J gave up 13 bases; unmatched junction bases: 11. CDR3 size: 13 residues.

This sequence joins TRBV9 and TRBJ1-1, with 7 bases identical to TRBD1. In germline, CDR1 is SGDLS, CDR2 YYNGEE. The CDR3 loop spans 15 amino acids. Trimming took 4 bases from V and 0 from J; bases not matched to a gene: 6. The CDR3 DNA follows: TGTGCCAGCAGCCCTACGACAGGGATGAACACTGAAGCTTTCTTT. Translating it yields CASSPTTGMNTEAFF.

The CDR3 loop reads CASSEGVTNQPQHF. CDR3 DNA sequence: TGCGCCAGCAGCGAAGGGGTTACCAATCAGCCCCAGCATTTT. The V and J genes are TRBV5-1 and TRBJ1-5; possibly TRBD1 for D (5 bases). Looked up from germline, CDR1 is SGHRS and CDR2 is YFSETQ. The CDR3 is 14 residues long. Trimming pared 4 bases from V and 3 bases from J, leaving 11 bases between.

This sequence joins TRBV6-2 or TRBV6-3 and TRBJ2-1, with 11 positions matching TRBD2. The trim removed 6 bases at V and 10 bases at J, leaving 11 bases unmatched. Looked up from germline, CDR1 is MNHEY and CDR2 is SVGEGT. The CDR3 contains 15 residues. DNA for the CDR3: TGTGCCAGCAGCCCCCCGGGACTAGCGGCACTAGAGCAGTTCTTC. Amino acids: CASSPPGLAALEQFF.

The chain carries TRBV27 and TRBJ1-2; possible D gene TRBD1, 6 bases. The V end was cut by 3 bases, the J end by 8 bases, with 34 bases between. The CDR3 extends over 20 amino acids. Per the germline V gene, CDR1 is MNHEY and CDR2 is SMNVEV (reference sequence). In DNA form, the CDR3 reads TGTGCCAGCAGTTTTTCAAACTCCCTAGCCAGGGGTGGGGGAACTAAGGGCTACACCTTC. Amino acids: CASSFSNSLARGGGTKGYTF.